This T cell receptor beta chain was found in a study of blood T cell repertoires in COVID-19. In germline, CDR1 is LNHDA, CDR2 SQIVND (reference sequence). J gave up 6 bases and V 4 bases, and 8 bases lay outside the gene matches. The CDR3 extends over 16 amino acids. This clone was observed a few times. Assay used: immunoSEQ multiplex PCR; TCRdb lists only in-frame clones, some missing. The sample consists of 200,000 to 250,000 clones, around 84% of them appearing once. The receptor comes from a human donor in a cohort sampled during active COVID-19. The V and J genes are TRBV19 and TRBJ2-3; 12 bases are shared with TRBD2. Input material: peripheral blood. The CDR3 nucleotides are TGTGCCAGTAGTACCCGACTAGCGGGAGATGGGGATACGCAGTATTTT. Amino acid sequence: CASSTRLAGDGDTQYF.